The 19 T cell receptor beta chains presented below share a single source sample, sequenced in a study of blood T cell repertoires in COVID-19. The protocol was immunoSEQ multiplex PCR, while the TCRdb copy is restricted to in-frame clones and leaves out a portion. Of 70,000 to 90,000 clones in the sample, 84% were seen once. Source material: peripheral blood. The receptors were gathered from a human donor in a cohort sampled during active COVID-19.

The chain couples TRBV5-6 to TRBJ1-2; D remains unclear. Trimming stripped 1 base from V and 5 bases from J, with 15 bases between. CDR1 is SGHDT and CDR2 is YYEEEE in the germline V gene. The CDR3 spans 15 residues. CDR3 sequence reads: CASSLYPGRRYGYTF. The CDR3 DNA is TGTGCCAGCAGCTTGTATCCGGGGAGAAGATATGGCTACACCTTC.

V is TRBV10-1 and J is TRBJ2-3, with D tentatively TRBD2 (5 bases). CDR1 and CDR2 (germline): WNHNN, SYGVQD (reference sequence). The CDR3 extends over 16 amino acids. Trimming cost V 4 bases and J 4 bases, with 18 bases left between them. CDR3 sequence: CASSGKEMGSADTQYF. The CDR3 DNA sequence: TGCGCCAGCAGTGGAAAGGAGATGGGGAGCGCAGATACGCAGTATTTT.

The rearrangement links TRBV30 to TRBJ1-6; D is unclear. CDR3 size: 14 residues. Germline CDR1 GTSNPN, CDR2 SVGIG (reference sequence). V was pared by 4 bases and J by 7 bases, with 14 bases between. The CDR3 loop reads CAWKPWGANSPLHF. The CDR3 DNA reads as TGTGCCTGGAAACCCTGGGGAGCAAATTCACCCCTCCACTTT. The full variable domain, in which reference TRBV30 and TRBJ1-6 provide the parts outside the CDR3, is SQTIHQWPATLVQPVGSPLSLECTVEGTSNPNLYWYRQAAGRGLQLLFYSVGIGQISSEVPQNLSASRPQDRQFILSSKKLLLSDSGFYLCAWKPWGANSPLHFGNGTRLTVT.

The chain uses TRBV12-3 or TRBV12-4 and TRBJ2-7, with D tentatively TRBD1 (5 bases). V was clipped by 2 bases and J by 3 bases, with 8 bases between them. CDR3 length: 13 residues. Written as DNA, the CDR3 is TGTGCCAGCAGTTTACTCCAGGGCTACGAGCAGTACTTC. Its protein product is CASSLLQGYEQYF.

This rearrangement joins TRBV7-3 to TRBJ2-1; 8 positions match TRBD2. Per germline, CDR1 SGHTA and CDR2 FQGTGA. Unmatched junction bases numbered 5, after V lost 2 bases and J lost 5 bases. CDR3 size: 15 residues. DNA of the CDR3: TGTGCCAGCAGCTTACTCGCGGGAGGAGACAATGAGCAGTTCTTC. Translating gives CASSLLAGGDNEQFF.

The chain carries TRBV19 and TRBJ1-2; 7 nucleotides align to TRBD1. The CDR3 runs to 15 residues. The J segment lost 2 bases and the V segment lost 4 bases, leaving 7 bases of the junction unmatched. The germline gives CDR1 LNHDA, CDR2 SQIVND (reference sequence). CDR3 sequence: CASSTRTGPNYGYTF. The CDR3 bases are TGTGCCAGTAGTACAAGGACAGGCCCGAACTATGGCTACACCTTC.

The chain combines TRBV6-5 with TRBJ2-1, with D uncertain. Trimming removed 6 bases at V and 3 bases at J, with 6 bases between. The V gene's germline CDR1 is MNHEY and CDR2 SVGAGI. The CDR3 has 12 residues. The CDR3 sequence: CASRLGYNEQFF. The DNA for the CDR3 is TGTGCCAGCAGGCTAGGCTACAATGAGCAGTTCTTC.

This rearrangement joins TRBV5-1 to TRBJ1-1, with a tentative D call TRBD1 (6 bases). The V gene's germline CDR1 is SGHRS and CDR2 YFSETQ. Trimming stripped 5 bases from V and 0 bases from J, with 14 bases between. The CDR3 has 15 amino acids. CDR3 in DNA: TGCGCCAGCAGTTCCACGGGACAAGTGAACACTGAAGCTTTCTTT. Protein: CASSSTGQVNTEAFF.

The chain couples TRBV27 to TRBJ2-1; D is ambiguous. Trimming removed 7 bases from V and 3 bases from J, with 4 bases in between. This CDR3 region has 11 residues. Germline CDR1 MNHEY, CDR2 SMNVEV (reference sequence). The CDR3 here is CASTNYNEQFF. The CDR3 DNA reads TGTGCCAGCACCAACTACAATGAGCAGTTCTTC.

The chain links TRBV19 to TRBJ1-4; TRBD1 is a possible D gene (6 bases). With 10 bases removed from V and 5 bases from J, the gap between germline ends came to 14 bases. CDR3 length: 13 residues. CDR1 LNHDA and CDR2 SQIVND come from the germline V gene (reference sequence). This CDR3 is CATGGQINEKLFF. The DNA of the CDR3 is TGTGCCACCGGAGGACAGATAAATGAAAAACTGTTTTTT.

The rearrangement uses TRBV5-1 and TRBJ1-4; 7 bases are shared with TRBD1. The J segment lost 7 bases and the V segment lost 4 bases, leaving 7 bases of the junction unmatched. Per germline, CDR1 SGHRS and CDR2 YFSETQ. The CDR3 runs 14 residues. The CDR3 nucleotides read TGCGCCAGCAGCCTTCAGGGGGGTATTGAAAAACTGTTTTTT. Its translation: CASSLQGGIEKLFF.

V is TRBV4-1 and J is TRBJ2-1; the D gene is possibly TRBD1 (6 bases). V was cut by 0 bases and J by 13 bases, with 13 bases left in between. The CDR3 spans 13 residues. The germline V gene has CDR1 MGHRA and CDR2 YSYEKL. CDR3 DNA: TGCGCCAGCAGCCAAGATGGGCAGGGGATTCAGTTCTTC. This translates into CASSQDGQGIQFF.

The J gene is TRBJ2-1, the V gene TRBV7-2, with 7 bases lining up with TRBD2. The CDR3 is 15 residues long. Germline trimming cut 3 bases from V and 3 bases from J; bases unmatched to any gene: 5. Germline CDR1 SGHTA, CDR2 FQGNSA. In DNA form, the CDR3 reads TGTGCCAGCAGCTTTCGTCCTAGCGGCTACAATGAGCAGTTCTTC. Its translation is CASSFRPSGYNEQFF.

The V call is TRBV7-2, the J call TRBJ2-7, with TRBD2 identical over 7 bases. The ends lost 2 bases at V and 0 bases at J; junction bases unmatched: 1. The CDR3 is 14 residues long. Germline lookup yields CDR1 SGHTA and CDR2 FQGNSA. CDR3 loop: CASSLQRDSYEQYF. The CDR3 nucleotides read TGTGCCAGCAGCTTACAGCGGGACTCCTACGAGCAGTACTTC.

The gene calls are TRBV7-4 and TRBJ2-7; D is unresolved. This CDR3 comprises 14 residues. The ends were cut back, 3 bases at V and 6 bases at J, with 15 bases in the middle. Per germline, CDR1 SGHVT and CDR2 SQSDAQ. The CDR3 sequence is CASSFLYRNFEQYF. The CDR3, as DNA: TGTGCCAGCAGCTTTCTGTACAGAAACTTCGAGCAGTACTTC.

The gene calls are TRBV11-3 and TRBJ2-7; D ambiguous. Per germline, CDR1 SGHNT and CDR2 YENEEA. This CDR3 comprises 13 residues. Trimming cost V 5 bases and J 12 bases, with 20 bases left between them. CDR3 nucleotide sequence: TGTGCCAGCAGCCAGAGCCCGTTCGGCCACAGGTACTTC. This translates into CASSQSPFGHRYF. Based on the CDR3 plus reference TRBV11-3 and TRBJ2-7, the full variable domain is EAGVVQSPRYKIIEKKQPVAFWCNPISGHNTLYWYLQNLGQGPELLIRYENEEAVDDSQLPKDRFSAERLKGVDSTLKIQPAELGDSAVYLCASSQSPFGHRYFGPGTRLTVT.

This clone was detected a few times. The rearrangement uses TRBV11-3 and TRBJ2-1; TRBD2 matches at 8 bases. J was trimmed by 6 bases and V by 4 bases; bases with no gene match: 5. The germline V gene has CDR1 SGHNT and CDR2 YENEEA. The CDR3 covers 14 residues. CDR3 nucleotide sequence: TGTGCCAGCAGCTATGGGCTAGCGGGCAATGAGCAGTTCTTC. Translation gives CASSYGLAGNEQFF.

CDR3 sequence reads: CASSPEWRYGGYTF. The CDR3 DNA reads TGTGCCAGCAGCCCCGAGTGGAGGTACGGTGGCTACACCTTC. J is TRBJ1-2 and V is TRBV11-2; D ambiguous. This CDR3 spans 14 amino acids. The ends were cut back, 5 bases at V and 7 bases at J, with 17 bases in the middle. From germline, CDR1 is SGHAT and CDR2 FQNNGV.

V gene TRBV7-8 combines with J gene TRBJ2-3; D uncertain. This CDR3 is built from 13 residues. CDR1 and CDR2 from the germline V gene are SGHVS and FQNEAQ. V lost 1 base and J 5 bases, leaving 7 bases between the germline ends. This CDR3 reads CASSLGPGDTQYF. The CDR3 DNA is TGTGCCAGCAGCTTAGGGCCGGGAGATACGCAGTATTTT.